This T cell receptor (beta chain) appears in the sequencing data of a study of T-cell reconstitution after alpha-beta-depleted transplantation in children. Study-level results: Expanded graft clones, several hundred of them, were reportedly the source of alpha-beta T cells about two months after transplant. Fresh T-cell production supplied most of the T-cell counts and diversity seen one year after transplant.

This clonotype has at least ten counts. Antigen unknown. Researchers prepared the TCRbeta library using unique molecular identifiers, the study reports. One entry per CDR3 protein results from TCRdb running MiXCR on the PCR reads. The data contain about 230,000 distinct CDR3 sequences, 11% of them singletons. The germline V gene has CDR1 SGHTA and CDR2 FQGNSA. Trimming left V 6 bases short and J 0 bases short, with 13 bases between. This CDR3 is 15 amino acids long. The TCR was taken from a child younger than two with acute myeloid leukemia, due to receive a stem cell transplant. This chain uses TRBV7-2 with TRBJ2-3; possibly TRBD1 for D (5 bases). Specimen: PBMCs, collected before TCRalphabeta/CD19-depleted stem cell transplant. CDR3 sequence (DNA): TGTGCCAGCAGTAAGGGGCCCCTTAGCACAGATACGCAGTATTTT. This encodes CASSKGPLSTDTQYF.